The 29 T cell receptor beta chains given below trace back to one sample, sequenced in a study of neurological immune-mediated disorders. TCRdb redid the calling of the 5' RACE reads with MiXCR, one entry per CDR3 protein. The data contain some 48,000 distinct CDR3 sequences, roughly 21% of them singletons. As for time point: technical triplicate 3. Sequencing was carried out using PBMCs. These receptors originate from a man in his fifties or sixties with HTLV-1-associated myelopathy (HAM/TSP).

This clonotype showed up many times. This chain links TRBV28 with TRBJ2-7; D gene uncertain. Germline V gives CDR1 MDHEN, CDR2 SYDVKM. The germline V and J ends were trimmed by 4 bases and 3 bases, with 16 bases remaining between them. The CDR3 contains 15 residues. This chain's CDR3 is CASSSHRSTVYEQYF. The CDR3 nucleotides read TGTGCCAGCAGTTCCCACAGAAGTACGGTCTACGAGCAGTACTTC.

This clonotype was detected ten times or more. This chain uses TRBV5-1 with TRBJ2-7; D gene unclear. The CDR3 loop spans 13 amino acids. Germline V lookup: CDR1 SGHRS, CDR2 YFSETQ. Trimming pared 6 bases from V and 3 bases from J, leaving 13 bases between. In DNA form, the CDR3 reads TGCGCCAGCACCAAGGACGGCAACTACGAGCAGTACTTC. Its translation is CASTKDGNYEQYF.

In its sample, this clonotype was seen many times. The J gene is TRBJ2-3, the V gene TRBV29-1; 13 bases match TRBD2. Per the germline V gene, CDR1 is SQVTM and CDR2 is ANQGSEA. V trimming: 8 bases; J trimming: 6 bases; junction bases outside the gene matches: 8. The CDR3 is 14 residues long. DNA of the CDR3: TGCAGCACTGGACTAGCGGGAGAAAAGGATACGCAGTATTTT. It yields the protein CSTGLAGEKDTQYF.

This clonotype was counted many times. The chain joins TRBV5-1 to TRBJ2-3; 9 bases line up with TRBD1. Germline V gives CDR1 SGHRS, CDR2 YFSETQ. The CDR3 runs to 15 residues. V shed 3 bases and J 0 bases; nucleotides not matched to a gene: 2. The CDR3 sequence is CASSWTGASTDTQYF. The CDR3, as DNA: TGCGCCAGCAGCTGGACAGGGGCTAGCACAGATACGCAGTATTTT.

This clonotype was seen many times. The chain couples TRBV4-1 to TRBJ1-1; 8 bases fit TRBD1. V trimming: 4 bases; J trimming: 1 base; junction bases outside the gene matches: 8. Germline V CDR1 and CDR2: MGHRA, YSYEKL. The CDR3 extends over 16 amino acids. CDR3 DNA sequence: TGCGCCAGCAGCCCCAAGCCGGGACAGGAGAACACTGAAGCTTTCTTT. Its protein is CASSPKPGQENTEAFF.

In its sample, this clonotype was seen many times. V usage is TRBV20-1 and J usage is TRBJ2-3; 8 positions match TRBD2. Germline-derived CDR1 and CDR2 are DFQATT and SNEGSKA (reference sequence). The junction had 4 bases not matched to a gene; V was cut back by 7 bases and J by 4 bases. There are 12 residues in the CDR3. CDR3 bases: TGCAGTGGGGCGGGAGGTTCAGATACGCAGTATTTT. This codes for CSGAGGSDTQYF.

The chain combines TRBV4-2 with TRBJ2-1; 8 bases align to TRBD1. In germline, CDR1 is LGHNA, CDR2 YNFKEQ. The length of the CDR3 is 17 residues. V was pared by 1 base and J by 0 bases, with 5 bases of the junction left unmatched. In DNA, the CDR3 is TGTGCCAGCAGCCAAGGTGCACAGGGGGGCTCCTACAATGAGCAGTTCTTC. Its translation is CASSQGAQGGSYNEQFF.

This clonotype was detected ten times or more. The CDR3 spells CASSTRTGSNYGYTF. For the CDR3, the DNA is TGTGCCAGCAGCACCCGGACAGGGAGCAACTATGGCTACACCTTC. V usage is TRBV5-5 and J usage is TRBJ1-2; TRBD1 agrees at 8 bases. Per germline, CDR1 SGHKS and CDR2 YYEKEE (reference sequence). Trimming took 4 bases from V and 2 from J; bases not matched to a gene: 7. This CDR3 contains 15 residues.

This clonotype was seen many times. CDR3 DNA: TGCGCCAGCAGCTGGGGACAGACTAGCGGGATTACCGAGCAGTACTTC. Amino acids: CASSWGQTSGITEQYF. The chain couples TRBV5-1 to TRBJ2-7; 11 bases are a match to TRBD2. V dropped 3 bases and J dropped 6; count of bases not matched to a gene: 11. Germline V gives CDR1 SGHRS, CDR2 YFSETQ. The CDR3 runs 16 residues. Variable domain in full (rest from reference TRBV5-1 and TRBJ2-7): KAGVTQTPRYLIKTRGQQVTLSCSPISGHRSVSWYQQTPGQGLQFLFEYFSETQRNKGNFPGRFSGRQFSNSRSEMNVSTLELGDSALYLCASSWGQTSGITEQYFGPGTRLTVT.

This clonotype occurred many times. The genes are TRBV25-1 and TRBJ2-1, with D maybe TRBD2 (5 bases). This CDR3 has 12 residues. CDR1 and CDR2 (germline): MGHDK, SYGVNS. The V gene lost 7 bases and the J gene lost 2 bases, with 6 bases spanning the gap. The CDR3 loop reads CASMRAYNEQFF. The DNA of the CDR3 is TGTGCCAGCATGCGGGCCTACAATGAGCAGTTCTTC.

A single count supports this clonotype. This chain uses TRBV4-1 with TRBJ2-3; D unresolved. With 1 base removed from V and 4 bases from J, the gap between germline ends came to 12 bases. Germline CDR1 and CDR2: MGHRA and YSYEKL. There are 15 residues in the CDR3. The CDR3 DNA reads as TGCGCCAGCAGCCAAGTGGGTGGGGTGGCAGATACGCAGTATTTT. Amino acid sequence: CASSQVGGVADTQYF.

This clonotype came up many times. The CDR3 spells CSARDVKTYTSTDTQYF. The CDR3, as DNA: TGCAGTGCTAGAGACGTGAAGACTTATACTAGCACAGATACGCAGTATTTT. This chain uses TRBV20-1 with TRBJ2-3; no definite D call. CDR1 and CDR2 (germline): DFQATT, SNEGSKA (reference sequence). This CDR3 has 17 amino acids. Trimming stripped 0 bases from V and 0 bases from J, with 16 bases between.

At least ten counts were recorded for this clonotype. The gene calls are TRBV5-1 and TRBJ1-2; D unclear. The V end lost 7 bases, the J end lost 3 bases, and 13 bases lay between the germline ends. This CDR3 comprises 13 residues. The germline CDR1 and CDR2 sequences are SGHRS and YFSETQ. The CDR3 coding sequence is TGCGCCAGCGGGGTCGGGTCCGACTATGGCTACACCTTC. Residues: CASGVGSDYGYTF. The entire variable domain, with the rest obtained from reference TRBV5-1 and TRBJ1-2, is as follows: KAGVTQTPRYLIKTRGQQVTLSCSPISGHRSVSWYQQTPGQGLQFLFEYFSETQRNKGNFPGRFSGRQFSNSRSEMNVSTLELGDSALYLCASGVGSDYGYTFGSGTRLTVV.

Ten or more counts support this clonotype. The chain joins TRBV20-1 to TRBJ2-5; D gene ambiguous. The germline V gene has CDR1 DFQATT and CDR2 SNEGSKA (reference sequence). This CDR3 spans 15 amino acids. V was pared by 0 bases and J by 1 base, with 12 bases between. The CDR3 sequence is CSARDHGSFQETQYF. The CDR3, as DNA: TGCAGTGCTAGAGATCATGGCAGCTTCCAAGAGACCCAGTACTTC.

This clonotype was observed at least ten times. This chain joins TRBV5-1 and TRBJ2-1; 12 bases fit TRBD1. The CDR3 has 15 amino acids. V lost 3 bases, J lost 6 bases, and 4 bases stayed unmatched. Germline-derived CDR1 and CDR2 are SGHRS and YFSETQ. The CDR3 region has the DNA TGCGCCAGCAGCTGGGGACAGGGGGCGGGCAATGAGCAGTTCTTC. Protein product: CASSWGQGAGNEQFF.

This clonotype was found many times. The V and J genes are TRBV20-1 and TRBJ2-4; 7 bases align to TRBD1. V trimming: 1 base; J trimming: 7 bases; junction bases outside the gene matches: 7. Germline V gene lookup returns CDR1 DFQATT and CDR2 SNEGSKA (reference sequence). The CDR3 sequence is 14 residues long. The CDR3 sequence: CSARVGGPGNIQYF. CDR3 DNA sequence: TGCAGTGCTAGAGTAGGGGGCCCGGGTAACATTCAGTACTTC.

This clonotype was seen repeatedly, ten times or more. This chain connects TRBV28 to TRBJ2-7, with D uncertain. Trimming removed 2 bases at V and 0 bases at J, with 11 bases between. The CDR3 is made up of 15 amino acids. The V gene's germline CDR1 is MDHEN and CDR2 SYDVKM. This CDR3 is CASSLPRPLSYEQYF. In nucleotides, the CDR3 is TGTGCCAGCAGTTTACCCAGACCTCTCTCCTACGAGCAGTACTTC.

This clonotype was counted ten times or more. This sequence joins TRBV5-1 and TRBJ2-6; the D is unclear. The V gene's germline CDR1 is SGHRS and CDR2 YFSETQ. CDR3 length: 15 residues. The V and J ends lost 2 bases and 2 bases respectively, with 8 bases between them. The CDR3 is CASSLYMAGANVLTF. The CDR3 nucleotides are TGCGCCAGCAGCTTATATATGGCTGGGGCCAACGTCCTGACTTTC.

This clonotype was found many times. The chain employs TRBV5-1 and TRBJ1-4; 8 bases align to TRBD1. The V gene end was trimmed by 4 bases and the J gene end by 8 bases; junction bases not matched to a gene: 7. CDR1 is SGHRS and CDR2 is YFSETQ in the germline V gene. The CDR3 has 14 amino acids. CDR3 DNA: TGCGCCAGCAGCGCGGGACAGGCGGTGGAAAAACTGTTTTTT. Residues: CASSAGQAVEKLFF.

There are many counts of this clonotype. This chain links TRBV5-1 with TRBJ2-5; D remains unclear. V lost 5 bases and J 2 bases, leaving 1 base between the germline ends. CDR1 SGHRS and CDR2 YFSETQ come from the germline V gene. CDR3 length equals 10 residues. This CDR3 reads CASRQETQYF. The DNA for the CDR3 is TGCGCCAGCAGACAAGAGACCCAGTACTTC.

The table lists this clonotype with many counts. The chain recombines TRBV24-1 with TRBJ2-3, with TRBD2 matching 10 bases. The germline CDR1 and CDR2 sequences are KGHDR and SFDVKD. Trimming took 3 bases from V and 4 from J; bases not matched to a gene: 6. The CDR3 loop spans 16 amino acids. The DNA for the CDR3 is TGTGCCACCAGTGATCGGAGCGGGAGGGCGGCAGATACGCAGTATTTT. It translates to CATSDRSGRAADTQYF.

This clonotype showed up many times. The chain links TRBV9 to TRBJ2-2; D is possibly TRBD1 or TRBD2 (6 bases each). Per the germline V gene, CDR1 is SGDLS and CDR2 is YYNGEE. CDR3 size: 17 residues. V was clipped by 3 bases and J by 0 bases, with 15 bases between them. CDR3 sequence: CASSAEGGIANTGELFF. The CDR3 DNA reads TGTGCCAGCAGCGCCGAAGGGGGGATCGCGAACACCGGGGAGCTGTTTTTT.

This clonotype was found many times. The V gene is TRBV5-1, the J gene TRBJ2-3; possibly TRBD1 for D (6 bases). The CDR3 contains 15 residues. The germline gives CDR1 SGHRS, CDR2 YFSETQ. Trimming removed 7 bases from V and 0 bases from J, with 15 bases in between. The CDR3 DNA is TGCGCCAGCTTCAGGGGACGGACTAGCACAGATACGCAGTATTTT. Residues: CASFRGRTSTDTQYF. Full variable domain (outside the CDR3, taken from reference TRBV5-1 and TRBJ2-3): KAGVTQTPRYLIKTRGQQVTLSCSPISGHRSVSWYQQTPGQGLQFLFEYFSETQRNKGNFPGRFSGRQFSNSRSEMNVSTLELGDSALYLCASFRGRTSTDTQYFGPGTRLTVL.

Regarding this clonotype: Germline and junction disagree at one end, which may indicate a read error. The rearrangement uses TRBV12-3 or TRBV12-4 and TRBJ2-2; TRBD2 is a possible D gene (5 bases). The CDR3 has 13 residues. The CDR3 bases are TGTGCCAACAGTTTATCGGGCCCCGGGGATCTGTTTTTT. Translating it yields CANSLSGPGDLFF.

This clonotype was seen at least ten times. CDR3 in amino acids: CSARVHNVLRAGTNYGYTF. CDR3 DNA sequence: TGCAGTGCTAGAGTGCACAACGTGCTAAGGGCCGGCACTAACTATGGCTACACCTTC. The chain is built from TRBV20-1 and TRBJ1-2; D not resolved. The CDR3 is made up of 19 amino acids. Germline CDR1 reads DFQATT; CDR2 reads SNEGSKA (reference sequence). Trimming left V 1 base short and J 0 bases short, with 24 bases between.

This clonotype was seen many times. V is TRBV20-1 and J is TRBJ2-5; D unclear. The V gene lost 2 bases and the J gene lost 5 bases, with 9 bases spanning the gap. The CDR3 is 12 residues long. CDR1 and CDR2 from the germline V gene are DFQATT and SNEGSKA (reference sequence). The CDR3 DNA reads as TGCAGTGCTAGACTAGTAAATGAGACCCAGTACTTC. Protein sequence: CSARLVNETQYF.

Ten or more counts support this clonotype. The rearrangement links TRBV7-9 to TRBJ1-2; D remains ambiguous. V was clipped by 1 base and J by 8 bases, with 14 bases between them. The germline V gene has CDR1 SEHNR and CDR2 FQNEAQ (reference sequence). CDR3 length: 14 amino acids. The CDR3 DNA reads TGTGCCAGCAGCTTAGGTGCGGGGAAAGGGGGCTACACCTTC. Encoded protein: CASSLGAGKGGYTF.

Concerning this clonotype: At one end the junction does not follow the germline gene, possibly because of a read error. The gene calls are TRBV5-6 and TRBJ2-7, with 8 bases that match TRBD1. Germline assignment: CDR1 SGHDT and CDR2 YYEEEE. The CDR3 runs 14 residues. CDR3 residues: CAISPQGAPYEQCF. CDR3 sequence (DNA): TGTGCCATCAGCCCCCAGGGGGCCCCCTACGAGCAGTGCTTC.

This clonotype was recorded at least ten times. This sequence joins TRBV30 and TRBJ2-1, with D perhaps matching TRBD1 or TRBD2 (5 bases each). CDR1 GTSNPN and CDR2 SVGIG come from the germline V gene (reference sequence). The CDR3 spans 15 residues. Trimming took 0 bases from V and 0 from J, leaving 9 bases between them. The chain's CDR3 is CAWSVLGASYNEQFF. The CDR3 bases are TGTGCCTGGAGTGTACTCGGGGCCTCCTACAATGAGCAGTTCTTC.